These 31 T cell receptor beta chains share one sample of origin, sequenced in a study of Graves' ophthalmopathy and Graves' hyperthyroidism (dated by TCRdb to about 2018). Instrument on record: Illumina HiSeq 2000. For repertoire sequencing, TCR beta CDR3 regions were amplified from RNA transcripts. The first round of RT-PCR was done with HTBI primers and the Qiagen OneStep RT-PCR kit, and was followed by a second round of multiplex PCR, then size selection and purification. The public reads were reprocessed in TCRdb via fastp at Q25 and MiXCR, keeping in-frame beta chains. Duplicate CDR3 protein sequences are folded into a single record with the most common DNA and genes. For this sample there are around 590,000 distinct CDR3 sequences; approximately 35% appear just once. The ten largest clones represent roughly 4.5% of the sample. Specimen: peripheral blood or thyroid tissue (not recorded which). All receptors derive from an adult man with Graves' hyperthyroidism.

The chain uses TRBV10-1 and TRBJ1-1; no clear D gene. The CDR3 runs to 11 residues. In germline, CDR1 is WNHNN, CDR2 SYGVQD (reference sequence). Trimming left V 10 bases short and J 11 bases short, with 17 bases between. The CDR3 is CANESRPGAFF. The CDR3 DNA is TGCGCCAACGAAAGCCGCCCCGGGGCTTTCTTT.

This clonotype showed up many times. CDR3 loop: CSASAGAIQETQYF. The CDR3 DNA sequence: TGCAGTGCTAGCGCGGGGGCCATCCAAGAGACCCAGTACTTC. V and J are TRBV20-1 and TRBJ2-5; weak D call: TRBD2 (7 bases). The V and J ends lost 3 bases and 1 base respectively, with 12 bases between them. CDR1 and CDR2 (germline): DFQATT, SNEGSKA (reference sequence). The CDR3 has 14 amino acids.

This clonotype was counted only a few times. V and J are TRBV3-1 and TRBJ1-1, with 9 bases identical to TRBD1. After removal of 3 bases from V and 0 bases from J, the junction contained 5 bases not matched to a gene. The CDR3 covers 16 residues. Germline V gives CDR1 LGHDT, CDR2 YNNKEL (reference sequence). The CDR3 region is CASSQGQGVMNTEAFF. The CDR3 coding sequence is TGTGCCAGCAGCCAGGGACAGGGAGTAATGAACACTGAAGCTTTCTTT. Variable domain in full (rest from reference TRBV3-1 and TRBJ1-1): DTAVSQTPKYLVTQMGNDKSIKCEQNLGHDTMYWYKQDSKKFLKIMFSYNNKELIINETVPNRFSPKSPDKAHLNLHINSLELGDSAVYFCASSQGQGVMNTEAFFGQGTRLTVV.

This chain uses TRBV24-1 with TRBJ2-1; no definite D call. V gave up 5 bases and J gave up 0 bases, with 13 bases separating them. Germline V gives CDR1 KGHDR, CDR2 SFDVKD. The length of the CDR3 is 16 residues. CDR3 protein: CATSARIIGSYNEQFF. CDR3 nucleotide sequence: TGTGCCACCAGTGCCCGGATCATTGGCTCCTACAATGAGCAGTTCTTC.

Note on this clonotype: It may be a read error: a sequence one base away is much more abundant. The V and J genes are TRBV25-1 and TRBJ2-7, with D perhaps assigned TRBD1 or TRBD2 (6 bases each). Trimming removed 6 bases from V and 7 bases from J, with 13 bases in between. CDR3 length equals 12 residues. Germline CDR1 reads MGHDK; CDR2 reads SYGVNS. CDR3 sequence (DNA): TGTGCCAGCAGGGGGGGCAGACGGGAGCAGTACTTC. Its translation: CASRGGRREQYF.

This chain joins TRBV19 and TRBJ2-7, with D possibly TRBD1 on 6 matching bases. The germline V gene has CDR1 LNHDA and CDR2 SQIVND (reference sequence). V was shortened by 7 bases and J by 7 bases, with 23 bases between the two germline ends. CDR3 length: 15 residues. The CDR3 bases are TGTGCCAGTACAAGGGGCGGACTGAGGGGGAATGAGCAGTACTTC. It is translated as CASTRGGLRGNEQYF. The full variable domain, in which reference TRBV19 and TRBJ2-7 provide the parts outside the CDR3, is DGGITQSPKYLFRKEGQNVTLSCEQNLNHDAMYWYRQDPGQGLRLIYYSQIVNDFQKGDIAEGYSVSREKKESFPLTVTSAQKNPTAFYLCASTRGGLRGNEQYFGPGTRLTVT.

This clonotype was observed many times. The chain combines TRBV29-1 with TRBJ1-1; D gene uncertain. V lost 7 bases and J 0 bases, leaving 12 bases between the germline ends. CDR1 is SQVTM, CDR2 ANQGSEA, per germline. CDR3 length: 13 amino acids. As DNA, the CDR3 is TGCAGCGCCCAGGAGCAACTGAACACTGAAGCTTTCTTT. As protein: CSAQEQLNTEAFF.

V gene TRBV7-8 combines with J gene TRBJ2-3; a possible D gene is TRBD1 (6 bases). This CDR3 spans 15 amino acids. V lost 5 bases, J lost 1 base, and 13 bases lay in between. Germline V lookup: CDR1 SGHVS, CDR2 FQNEAQ. This chain's CDR3 is CASSPGQRRTDTQYF. The CDR3 DNA reads TGTGCCAGCAGCCCCGGACAGAGACGCACAGATACGCAGTATTTT.

The CDR3 here is CASSFQTAWSGNTIYF. CDR3 bases: TGTGCCAGCAGCTTTCAGACAGCCTGGAGTGGAAACACCATATATTTT. The chain carries TRBV9 and TRBJ1-3; D is possibly TRBD1 (5 bases). V shed 4 bases and J shed 3 bases, with 17 bases lying between them. The germline V gene has CDR1 SGDLS and CDR2 YYNGEE. The CDR3 has 16 residues.

This clonotype was seen ten or more times. The rearrangement links TRBV20-1 to TRBJ1-2, with D hard to call. V lost 0 bases, J lost 8 bases, and 22 bases lay in between. The length of the CDR3 is 16 residues. Germline V lookup: CDR1 DFQATT, CDR2 SNEGSKA (reference sequence). The CDR3 sequence is CSARDPLLSVGGGYTF. The CDR3 DNA reads TGCAGTGCTAGAGATCCCCTCCTGTCGGTCGGAGGGGGCTACACCTTC.

The chain links TRBV29-1 to TRBJ1-4, with TRBD1 matching 10 bases. Germline V lookup: CDR1 SQVTM, CDR2 ANQGSEA. The junction had 1 base not matched to a gene; V was cut back by 3 bases and J by 6 bases. The CDR3 consists of 13 residues. CDR3 in DNA: TGCAGCGTTGACGGGACAGGGGATGAAAAACTGTTTTTT. Translating gives CSVDGTGDEKLFF. The full variable domain, its missing parts supplied by reference TRBV29-1 and TRBJ1-4, is SAVISQKPSRDICQRGTSLTIQCQVDSQVTMMFWYRQQPGQSLTLIATANQGSEATYESGFVIDKFPISRPNLTFSTLTVSNMSPEDSSIYLCSVDGTGDEKLFFGSGTQLSVL.

This chain links TRBV7-9 with TRBJ2-5; D is perhaps TRBD1 (7 bases). The CDR3 extends over 15 amino acids. The germline V gene has CDR1 SEHNR and CDR2 FQNEAQ (reference sequence). Trimming pared 5 bases from V and 4 bases from J, leaving 17 bases between. This CDR3 is CASSPHRGGGETQYF. CDR3 in DNA: TGTGCCAGCAGCCCCCACAGGGGAGGTGGAGAGACCCAGTACTTC.

This clonotype has more than one count but fewer than ten. This chain joins TRBV3-1 and TRBJ2-7, with TRBD2 matching 7 bases. In germline, CDR1 is LGHDT, CDR2 YNNKEL (reference sequence). The CDR3 covers 15 residues. Unmatched junction bases numbered 10, after V lost 4 bases and J lost 4 bases. CDR3 nucleotide sequence: TGTGCCAGCAGCCCCTATGAGGGAGGGCCTTACGAGCAGTACTTC. Translated, it gives CASSPYEGGPYEQYF.

The chain couples TRBV20-1 to TRBJ2-3, with TRBD2 matching 15 bases. The germline gives CDR1 DFQATT, CDR2 SNEGSKA (reference sequence). Trimming cost V 6 bases and J 0 bases; bases outside gene matches: 10. CDR3 length: 18 residues. CDR3 in amino acids: CSAKGLAGGLYSTDTQYF. DNA of the CDR3: TGCAGTGCAAAAGGACTAGCGGGGGGGCTTTACAGCACAGATACGCAGTATTTT.

The rearrangement uses TRBV29-1 and TRBJ2-7; unclear D gene. CDR1 and CDR2 (germline): SQVTM, ANQGSEA. The CDR3 consists of 10 residues. V was pared by 7 bases and J by 5 bases, with 9 bases between. For the CDR3, the DNA is TGCAGCGCCCTAGGGAACGAGCAGTACTTC. Amino acid sequence: CSALGNEQYF.

As regards this clonotype: A much larger clone is a single base away; this may be a read error. The V and J genes are TRBV7-2 and TRBJ2-7, with 13 bases identical to TRBD2. J gave up 4 bases and V 1 base, and 7 bases lay outside the gene matches. This CDR3 spans 17 amino acids. Germline-derived CDR1 and CDR2 are SGHTA and FQGNSA. CDR3 sequence reads: CASSLDGLAGDFYEQYF. The CDR3 DNA follows: TGTGCCAGCAGCTTAGATGGACTAGCGGGAGACTTTTACGAGCAGTACTTC.

In this sample, this clonotype turned up a few times. The V call is TRBV29-1, the J call TRBJ2-5; tentatively, D is TRBD1 (5 bases). The CDR3 length is 11 residues. The V and J ends lost 4 bases and 11 bases respectively, with 14 bases between them. Per germline, CDR1 SQVTM and CDR2 ANQGSEA. CDR3 sequence: CSVGKGAGQYF. The CDR3, as DNA: TGCAGCGTTGGGAAAGGGGCAGGGCAGTACTTC.

The rearrangement links TRBV10-3 to TRBJ1-5, with D hard to call. Trimming removed 7 bases from V and 5 bases from J, with 12 bases in between. This CDR3 comprises 13 residues. Germline CDR1 and CDR2: ENHRY and SYGVKD. The CDR3 sequence is CAIKGREDQPQHF. The CDR3 nucleotides are TGTGCCATCAAAGGCAGAGAGGATCAGCCCCAGCATTTT.

V usage is TRBV9 and J usage is TRBJ2-2; 12 nucleotides line up with TRBD2. From germline, CDR1 is SGDLS and CDR2 YYNGEE. The CDR3 extends over 18 amino acids. The J segment lost 4 bases and the V segment lost 0 bases, leaving 7 bases of the junction unmatched. The CDR3 nucleotides are TGTGCCAGCAGCGTAGGGCTAGCGGGAGGGCCCGGCACCGGGGAGCTGTTTTTT. The encoded protein is CASSVGLAGGPGTGELFF.

The V call is TRBV15, the J call TRBJ2-5; the D gene could be TRBD1 or TRBD2 (7 bases each). Trimming took 1 base from V and 5 from J, leaving 17 bases between them. CDR1 and CDR2 from the germline V gene are LNHNV and YYDKDF (reference sequence). The CDR3 runs 16 residues. The CDR3 sequence: CATSRVLGTAGETQYF. The CDR3 nucleotides read TGTGCCACCAGCAGAGTGCTCGGGACAGCGGGGGAGACCCAGTACTTC.

This clonotype was picked up many times. The CDR3 DNA is TGTGCCAGCAGTTACTCGGTCGTCGGAGATAATTCACCCCTCCACTTT. This codes for CASSYSVVGDNSPLHF. The V call is TRBV6-5, the J call TRBJ1-6; D unresolved. The length of the CDR3 is 16 residues. Germline CDR1 reads MNHEY; CDR2 reads SVGAGI. V dropped 0 bases and J dropped 5 bases, with 11 bases sitting between them.

This clonotype came up a few times. The rearrangement links TRBV24-1 to TRBJ2-1; no firm D call. In germline, CDR1 is KGHDR, CDR2 SFDVKD. The germline V and J ends were trimmed by 2 bases and 6 bases, with 7 bases remaining between them. The CDR3 runs to 13 residues. CDR3 DNA: TGTGCCACCAGTGATTCGATGGGCAATGAGCAGTTCTTC. Translating gives CATSDSMGNEQFF.

A few counts support this clonotype. A much larger clone lies one base from this, so it may be a read error. The J gene is TRBJ2-5, the V gene TRBV20-1; 12 bases match TRBD1. The germline CDR1 and CDR2 sequences are DFQATT and SNEGSKA (reference sequence). This CDR3 is 15 amino acids long. The CDR3 spells CSARDGDRGQETQHF. CDR3 DNA sequence: TGCAGTGCTAGAGATGGGGACAGGGGGCAAGAGACCCAGCACTTC.

This clonotype appeared a single time. The CDR3 spells CASSPVGGRDTQYF. DNA for the CDR3: TGTGCCAGCAGCCCGGTGGGGGGTCGGGATACGCAGTATTTT. The chain is built from TRBV7-2 and TRBJ2-3; weak D call: TRBD2 (6 bases). The V end lost 5 bases, the J end lost 6 bases, and 15 bases lay between the germline ends. Germline CDR1 and CDR2: SGHTA and FQGNSA. This CDR3 region has 14 residues.

This clonotype appeared many times. The rearrangement joins TRBV6-5 to TRBJ2-6; no definite D call. Germline assignment: CDR1 MNHEY and CDR2 SVGAGI. CDR3 size: 13 residues. The V end lost 3 bases, the J end lost 7 bases, and 7 bases lay between the germline ends. DNA for the CDR3: TGTGCCAGCAGTTATAGTCGCGCCAACGTCCTGACTTTC. Translation: CASSYSRANVLTF.

The chain joins TRBV14 to TRBJ1-2, with D possibly matching TRBD1 (5 bases). Per the germline V gene, CDR1 is SGHDN and CDR2 is FVKESK. CDR3 length: 14 amino acids. V was trimmed by 10 bases and J by 3 bases, leaving 18 bases between them. The CDR3 DNA reads as TGTGCCACCCTCAGGGTAAGGCTCGACTATGGCTACACCTTC. Translation gives CATLRVRLDYGYTF.

This chain links TRBV6-5 with TRBJ2-5, with D maybe TRBD1 (6 bases). This CDR3 has 16 amino acids. Per the germline V gene, CDR1 is MNHEY and CDR2 is SVGAGI. V lost 0 bases and J 2 bases, leaving 13 bases between the germline ends. This CDR3 reads CASSYSFSDRQETQYF. In nucleotides, the CDR3 is TGTGCCAGCAGTTACTCTTTTTCGGACAGACAAGAGACCCAGTACTTC.

This clonotype was seen repeatedly, ten times or more. The chain employs TRBV6-5 and TRBJ1-2, with TRBD1 matching 10 bases. Trimming cost V 6 bases and J 8 bases; bases outside gene matches: 15. The CDR3 runs to 16 residues. The V gene's germline CDR1 is MNHEY and CDR2 SVGAGI. CDR3 sequence: CASRISGTGEIRGYTF. In DNA, the CDR3 is TGTGCCAGCAGAATCTCCGGGACAGGGGAAATTCGCGGCTACACCTTC.

This clonotype was counted only a few times. CDR3 nucleotide sequence: TGTGCCAGCAGTTTCACCGGGACAGGGAGTAATCAGCCCCAGCATTTT. Amino acid sequence: CASSFTGTGSNQPQHF. The rearrangement uses TRBV12-3 or TRBV12-4 and TRBJ1-5; 9 bases line up with TRBD1. This CDR3 region has 16 residues. J lost 4 bases, V lost 3 bases, and 7 bases had no gene match.

The chain carries TRBV29-1 and TRBJ2-1; 8 bases align to TRBD1. CDR3 length: 14 residues. Germline loops: CDR1 SQVTM, CDR2 ANQGSEA. After removal of 1 base from V and 3 bases from J, the junction contained 2 bases not matched to a gene. In DNA, the CDR3 is TGCAGCGTTGAAGGGACAGGGAGCTACAATGAGCAGTTCTTC. Residues: CSVEGTGSYNEQFF.

This clonotype has at least ten counts. The J gene is TRBJ1-5, the V gene TRBV6-5; 8 bases map to TRBD1. The CDR3 contains 14 residues. Germline CDR1 and CDR2: MNHEY and SVGAGI. J was trimmed by 16 bases and V by 5 bases; bases with no gene match: 16. This CDR3 is CASSEGTGHQPEHF. DNA for the CDR3: TGTGCCAGCAGTGAGGGGACAGGACATCAGCCCGAACATTTT.